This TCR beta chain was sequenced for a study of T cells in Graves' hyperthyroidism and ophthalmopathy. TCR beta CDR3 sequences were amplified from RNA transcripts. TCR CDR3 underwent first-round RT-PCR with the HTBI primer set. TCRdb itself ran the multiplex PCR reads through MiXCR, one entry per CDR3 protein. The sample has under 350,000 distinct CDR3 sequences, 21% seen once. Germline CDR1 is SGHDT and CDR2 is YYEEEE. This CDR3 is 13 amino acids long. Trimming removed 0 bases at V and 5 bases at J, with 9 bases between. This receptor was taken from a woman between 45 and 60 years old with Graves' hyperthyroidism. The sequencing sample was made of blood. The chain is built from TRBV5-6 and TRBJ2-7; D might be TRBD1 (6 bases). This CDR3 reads CASSLGGPDEQYF. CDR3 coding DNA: TGTGCCAGCAGCTTGGGGGGGCCGGACGAGCAGTACTTC.